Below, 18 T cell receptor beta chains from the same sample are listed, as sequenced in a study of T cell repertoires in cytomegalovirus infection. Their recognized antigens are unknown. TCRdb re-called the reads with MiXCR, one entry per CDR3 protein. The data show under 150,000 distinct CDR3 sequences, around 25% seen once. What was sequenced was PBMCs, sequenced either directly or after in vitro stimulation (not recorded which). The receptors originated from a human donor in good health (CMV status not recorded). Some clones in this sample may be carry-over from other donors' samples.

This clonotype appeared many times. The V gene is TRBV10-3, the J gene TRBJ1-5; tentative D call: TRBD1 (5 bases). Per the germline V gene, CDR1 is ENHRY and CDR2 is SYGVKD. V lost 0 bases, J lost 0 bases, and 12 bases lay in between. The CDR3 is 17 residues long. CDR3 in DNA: TGTGCCATCAGTGAGTCTTTGGGGGGGGGTAGCAATCAGCCCCAGCATTTT. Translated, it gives CAISESLGGGSNQPQHF.

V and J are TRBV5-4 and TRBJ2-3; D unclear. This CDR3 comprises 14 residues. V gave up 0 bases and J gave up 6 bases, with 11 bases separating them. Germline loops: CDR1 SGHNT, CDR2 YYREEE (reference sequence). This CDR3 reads CASSLGAASDTQYF. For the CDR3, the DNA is TGTGCCAGCAGCTTGGGGGCTGCGAGCGATACGCAGTATTTT.

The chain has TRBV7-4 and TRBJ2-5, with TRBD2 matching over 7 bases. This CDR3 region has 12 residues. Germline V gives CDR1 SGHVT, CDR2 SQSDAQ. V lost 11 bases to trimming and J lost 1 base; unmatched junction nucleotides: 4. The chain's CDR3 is CAGSGIQETQYF. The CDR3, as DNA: TGTGCCGGAAGCGGGATCCAAGAGACCCAGTACTTC.

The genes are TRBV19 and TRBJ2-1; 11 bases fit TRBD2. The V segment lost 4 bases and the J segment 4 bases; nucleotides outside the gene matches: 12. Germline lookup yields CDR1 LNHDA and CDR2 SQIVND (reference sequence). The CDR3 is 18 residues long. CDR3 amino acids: CASSTGGLAGGWYNEQFF. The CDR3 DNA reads TGTGCCAGTAGTACCGGGGGGCTAGCGGGAGGTTGGTACAATGAGCAGTTCTTC.

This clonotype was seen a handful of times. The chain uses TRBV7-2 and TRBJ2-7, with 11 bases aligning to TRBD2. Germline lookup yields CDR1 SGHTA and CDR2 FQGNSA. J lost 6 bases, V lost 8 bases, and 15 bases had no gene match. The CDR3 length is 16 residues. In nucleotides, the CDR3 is TGTGCCAGCTCGAAGGTGCTAGCGGGAGGCCCAGGCGAGCAGTACTTC. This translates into CASSKVLAGGPGEQYF.

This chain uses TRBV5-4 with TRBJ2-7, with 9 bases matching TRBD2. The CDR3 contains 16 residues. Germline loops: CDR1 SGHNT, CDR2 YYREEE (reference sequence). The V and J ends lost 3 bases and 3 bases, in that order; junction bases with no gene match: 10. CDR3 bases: TGTGCCAGCAGCTCGGGGTCGCGAGCGGGGGGCTACGAGCAGTACTTC. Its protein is CASSSGSRAGGYEQYF.

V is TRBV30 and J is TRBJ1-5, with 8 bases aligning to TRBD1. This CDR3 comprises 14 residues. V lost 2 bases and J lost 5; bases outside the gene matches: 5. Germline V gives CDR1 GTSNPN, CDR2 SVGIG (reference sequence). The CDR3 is CAWSIGQGDQPQHF. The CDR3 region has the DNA TGTGCCTGGAGTATAGGACAGGGCGATCAGCCCCAGCATTTT.

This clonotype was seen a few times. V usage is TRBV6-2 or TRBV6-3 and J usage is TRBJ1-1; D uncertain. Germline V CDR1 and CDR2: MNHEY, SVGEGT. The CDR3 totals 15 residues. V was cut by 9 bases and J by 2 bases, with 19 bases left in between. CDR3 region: CASVGWVNGNTEAFF. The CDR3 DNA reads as TGTGCCAGTGTCGGATGGGTGAATGGAAACACTGAAGCTTTCTTT.

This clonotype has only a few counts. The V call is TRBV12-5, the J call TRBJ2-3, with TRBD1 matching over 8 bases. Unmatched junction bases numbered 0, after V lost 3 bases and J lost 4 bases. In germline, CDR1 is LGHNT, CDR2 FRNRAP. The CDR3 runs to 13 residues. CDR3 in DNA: TGTGCTAGTGGTTTACAGGGGGCAGATACGCAGTATTTT. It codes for CASGLQGADTQYF.

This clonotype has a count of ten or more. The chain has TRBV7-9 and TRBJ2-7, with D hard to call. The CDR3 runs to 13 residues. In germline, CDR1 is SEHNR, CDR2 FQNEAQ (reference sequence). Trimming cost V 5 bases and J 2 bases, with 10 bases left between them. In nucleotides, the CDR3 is TGTGCCAGCAGCCCCCACTGGGCCTACGAGCAGTACTTC. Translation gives CASSPHWAYEQYF.

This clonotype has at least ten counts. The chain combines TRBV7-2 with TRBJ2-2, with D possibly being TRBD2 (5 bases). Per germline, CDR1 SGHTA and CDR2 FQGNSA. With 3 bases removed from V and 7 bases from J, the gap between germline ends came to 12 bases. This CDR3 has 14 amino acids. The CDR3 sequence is CASSFDPSYGELFF. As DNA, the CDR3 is TGTGCCAGCAGCTTTGATCCTAGCTACGGGGAGCTGTTTTTT.

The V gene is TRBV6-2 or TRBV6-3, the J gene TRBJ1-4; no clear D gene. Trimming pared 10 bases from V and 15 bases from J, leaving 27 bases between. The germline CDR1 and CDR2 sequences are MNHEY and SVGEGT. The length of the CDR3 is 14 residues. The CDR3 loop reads CATSEPGKTRGMFF. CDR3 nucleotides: TGTGCCACCTCCGAACCGGGAAAAACACGCGGGATGTTTTTT.

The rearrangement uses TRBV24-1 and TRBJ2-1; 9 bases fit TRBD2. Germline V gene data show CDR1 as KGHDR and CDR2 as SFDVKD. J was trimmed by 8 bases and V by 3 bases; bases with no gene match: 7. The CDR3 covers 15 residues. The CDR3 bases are TGTGCCACCAGTGATCCTAGCGGGGTGTGGGATGAGCAGTTCTTC. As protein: CATSDPSGVWDEQFF.

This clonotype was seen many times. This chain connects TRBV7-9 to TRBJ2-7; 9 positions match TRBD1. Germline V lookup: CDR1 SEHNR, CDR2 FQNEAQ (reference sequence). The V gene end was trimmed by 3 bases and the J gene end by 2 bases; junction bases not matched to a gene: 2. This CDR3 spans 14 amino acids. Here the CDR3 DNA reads TGTGCCAGCAGCTTTCGACAGGGGGCCTACGAGCAGTACTTC. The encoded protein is CASSFRQGAYEQYF.

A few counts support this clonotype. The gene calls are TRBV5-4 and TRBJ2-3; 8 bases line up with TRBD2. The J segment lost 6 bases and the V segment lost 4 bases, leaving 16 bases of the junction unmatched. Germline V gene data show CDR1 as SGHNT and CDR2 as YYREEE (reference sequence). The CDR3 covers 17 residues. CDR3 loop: CASSRPSSGWGSDTQYF. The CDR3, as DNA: TGTGCCAGCAGCCGACCCTCTAGCGGGTGGGGCTCGGATACGCAGTATTTT.

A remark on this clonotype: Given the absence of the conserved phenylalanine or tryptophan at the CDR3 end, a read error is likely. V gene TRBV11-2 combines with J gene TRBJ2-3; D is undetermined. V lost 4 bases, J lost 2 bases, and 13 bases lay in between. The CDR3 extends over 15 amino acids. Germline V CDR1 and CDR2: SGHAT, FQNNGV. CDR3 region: CASSSSRPYTDTQYY. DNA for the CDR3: TGTGCCAGCAGCTCTAGTCGGCCCTACACAGATACGCAGTATTAT.

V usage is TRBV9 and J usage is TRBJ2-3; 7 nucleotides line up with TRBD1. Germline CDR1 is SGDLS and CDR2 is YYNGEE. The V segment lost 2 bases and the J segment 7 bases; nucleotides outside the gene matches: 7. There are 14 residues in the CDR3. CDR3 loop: CASSVTGEPNTQYF. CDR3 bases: TGTGCCAGCAGCGTCACAGGGGAGCCAAATACGCAGTATTTT.

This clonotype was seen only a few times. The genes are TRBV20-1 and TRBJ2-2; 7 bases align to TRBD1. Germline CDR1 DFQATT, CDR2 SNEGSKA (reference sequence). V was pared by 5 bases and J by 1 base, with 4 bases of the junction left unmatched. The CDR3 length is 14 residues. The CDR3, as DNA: TGCAGTGCTTTCGCAGGGGGGAACACCGGGGAGCTGTTTTTT. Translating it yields CSAFAGGNTGELFF.